The clone carrying this T cell receptor beta chain was recorded many times. The data were taken from a study of spatial heterogeneity in lung cancer. In the library, each TCR cDNA molecule bore its own unique molecular identifier. A single record per CDR3 protein comes from TCRdb applying MiXCR to the 5' RACE reads. The repertoire has roughly 13,000 distinct CDR3 sequences, 3% to 4.5% of them found once; the top ten carry over 35%. Documented time point: sample taken at primary tumor resection. Trimming pared 2 bases from V and 5 bases from J, leaving 16 bases between. The CDR3 has 15 amino acids. Germline CDR1 SGHRS, CDR2 YFSETQ.

This sequence originates from a male donor with early-stage non-small cell lung cancer. Sequences were derived from PBMCs, sampled at surgery. J is TRBJ2-5 and V is TRBV5-1, with D perhaps given as TRBD1 or TRBD2 (5 bases each). CDR3 sequence reads: CASSFGAAEGETQYF. CDR3 DNA: TGCGCCAGCAGCTTTGGAGCGGCCGAGGGGGAGACCCAGTACTTC.